Each of the 20 T cell receptor beta chains below was sequenced from the same sample in a study of blood T cell repertoires in COVID-19. Libraries were prepared by immunoSEQ multiplex PCR; TCRdb keeps only in-frame clonotypes and omits some of them. The table records about 190,000 clones, approximately 79% of them present only once. Sequencing input: peripheral blood. The source is a woman in her fifties or sixties with acute or convalescent COVID-19.

The V and J genes are TRBV30 and TRBJ1-4; D gene unclear. V shed 4 bases and J shed 8 bases, with 8 bases lying between them. The length of the CDR3 is 11 residues. Germline values: CDR1 GTSNPN, CDR2 SVGIG (reference sequence). This chain's CDR3 is CAWKIGEKLFF. The CDR3 coding sequence is TGTGCCTGGAAAATCGGGGAAAAACTGTTTTTT.

The chain joins TRBV7-6 to TRBJ2-2; D not resolved. Trimming removed 7 bases from V and 1 base from J, with 13 bases in between. CDR3 length equals 15 residues. Germline-derived CDR1 and CDR2 are SGHVS and FNYEAQ. CDR3 residues: CASTAGSMNTGELFF. The DNA for the CDR3 is TGTGCCAGCACCGCAGGCAGTATGAACACCGGGGAGCTGTTTTTT.

The J gene is TRBJ2-7, the V gene TRBV27; TRBD1 aligns across 10 bases. The germline gives CDR1 MNHEY, CDR2 SMNVEV (reference sequence). The V segment lost 7 bases and the J segment 7 bases; nucleotides outside the gene matches: 16. CDR3 length equals 16 residues. In nucleotides, the CDR3 is TGTGCCAGCAAACCAACTACAGGACAGGGGGGGTCTGAGCAGTACTTC. It translates to CASKPTTGQGGSEQYF.

V usage is TRBV27 and J usage is TRBJ2-3; 7 bases map to TRBD1. The germline V gene has CDR1 MNHEY and CDR2 SMNVEV (reference sequence). This CDR3 has 15 amino acids. V lost 5 bases, J lost 2 bases, and 7 bases stayed unmatched. CDR3 loop: CASSPWDRPTDTQYF. CDR3 DNA sequence: TGTGCCAGCAGTCCATGGGACAGACCCACAGATACGCAGTATTTT.

The gene calls are TRBV19 and TRBJ1-6, with 7 bases matching TRBD1. J lost 7 bases, V lost 4 bases, and 7 bases had no gene match. The germline CDR1 and CDR2 sequences are LNHDA and SQIVND (reference sequence). This CDR3 has 15 amino acids. As DNA, the CDR3 is TGTGCCAGTAGTACCACCGGGACAGCGAATTCACCCCTCCACTTT. Its protein is CASSTTGTANSPLHF.

V gene TRBV12-5 combines with J gene TRBJ2-1, with D maybe TRBD1 (5 bases). The length of the CDR3 is 13 residues. Germline lookup yields CDR1 LGHNT and CDR2 FRNRAP. The V end lost 1 base, the J end lost 14 bases, and 15 bases lay between the germline ends. The CDR3 nucleotides read TGTGCTAGTGGTTTGGACGCGACAGCCCGGGAGTTCTTC. As protein: CASGLDATAREFF.

This sequence joins TRBV28 and TRBJ2-7, with 7 bases fitting TRBD1. Unmatched junction bases numbered 6, after V lost 9 bases and J lost 4 bases. Germline V CDR1 and CDR2: MDHEN, SYDVKM. The CDR3 is 12 amino acids. The CDR3 loop is CASFKQGYEQYF. As DNA, the CDR3 is TGTGCCAGTTTTAAACAGGGGTACGAGCAGTACTTC.

The chain combines TRBV14 with TRBJ2-3, with 8 bases identical to TRBD2. The trim removed 0 bases at V and 3 bases at J, leaving 14 bases unmatched. The CDR3 is 19 residues long. The V gene's germline CDR1 is SGHDN and CDR2 FVKESK. The CDR3 loop reads CASSQDVGLGLGITDTQYF. CDR3 bases: TGTGCCAGCAGCCAAGATGTCGGTCTGGGACTAGGAATAACAGATACGCAGTATTTT.

The gene calls are TRBV5-8 and TRBJ1-5; no clear D. The V gene lost 4 bases and the J gene lost 10 bases, with 15 bases spanning the gap. Germline CDR1 reads SGHTS; CDR2 reads YDEGEE. There are 13 residues in the CDR3. The DNA for the CDR3 is TGTGCCAGCAGCGGGCAGTGGAAAGGACCCCAGCATTTT. Its protein product is CASSGQWKGPQHF.

The rearrangement uses TRBV6-5 and TRBJ2-7, with 8 nucleotides matching TRBD2. The V gene end was trimmed by 0 bases and the J gene end by 7 bases; junction bases not matched to a gene: 8. Germline V lookup: CDR1 MNHEY, CDR2 SVGAGI. The CDR3 is 15 residues long. CDR3 region: CASSYSGAGVGEQYF. The DNA for the CDR3 is TGTGCCAGCAGTTACTCGGGAGCGGGAGTCGGGGAGCAGTACTTC.

This chain connects TRBV7-9 to TRBJ2-1; 7 bases line up with TRBD2. Germline assignment: CDR1 SEHNR and CDR2 FQNEAQ (reference sequence). Trimming cost V 1 base and J 0 bases; bases outside gene matches: 6. This CDR3 region has 17 residues. The CDR3 DNA follows: TGTGCCAGCAGCTTAGTCGGCGGGGGAAGCTCCTACAATGAGCAGTTCTTC. Its protein product is CASSLVGGGSSYNEQFF.

This clone has a handful of counts. The gene calls are TRBV18 and TRBJ2-2; 8 bases are a match to TRBD2. Germline lookup yields CDR1 KGHSH and CDR2 LQKENI. Unmatched junction bases numbered 11, after V lost 3 bases and J lost 5 bases. The CDR3 runs to 17 residues. The CDR3 DNA reads TGTGCCAGCTCACCCGCAACCCAGCGGGAGACGACCGGGGAGCTGTTTTTT. Its translation is CASSPATQRETTGELFF.

This clone turned up a few times. This chain joins TRBV19 and TRBJ2-3, with a tentative D call TRBD2 (5 bases). The V and J ends lost 3 bases and 5 bases respectively, with 15 bases between them. CDR1 LNHDA and CDR2 SQIVND come from the germline V gene (reference sequence). This CDR3 contains 15 residues. The CDR3 DNA reads TGTGCCAGTAGTATGGTAACTACCGGACTAGATACGCAGTATTTT. Its translation is CASSMVTTGLDTQYF.

This chain links TRBV19 with TRBJ1-2, with D possibly matching TRBD1 (5 bases). From germline, CDR1 is LNHDA and CDR2 SQIVND (reference sequence). V was trimmed by 7 bases and J by 7 bases, leaving 22 bases between them. The CDR3 has 15 amino acids. The CDR3 bases are TGTGCCAGTACTAACCTTGGGGCCTCGGCCTCTGGCTACACCTTC. Amino acid sequence: CASTNLGASASGYTF.

V usage is TRBV19 and J usage is TRBJ1-1; a possible D gene is TRBD1 (6 bases). The V gene lost 10 bases and the J gene lost 3 bases, with 15 bases spanning the gap. The germline gives CDR1 LNHDA, CDR2 SQIVND (reference sequence). The length of the CDR3 is 13 residues. The CDR3 DNA reads TGTGCCACCCGGGGGGGGGCCGACACTGAAGCTTTCTTT. It specifies CATRGGADTEAFF.

This chain joins TRBV10-1 and TRBJ1-1, with 9 bases aligning to TRBD1. The CDR3 totals 15 residues. The ends lost 3 bases at V and 4 bases at J; junction bases unmatched: 6. Germline loops: CDR1 WNHNN, CDR2 SYGVQD (reference sequence). The CDR3 is CASSDTPGQGTEAFF. The CDR3 region has the DNA TGCGCCAGCAGTGACACCCCGGGACAGGGCACTGAAGCTTTCTTT.

The V gene is TRBV14, the J gene TRBJ2-3; possibly TRBD1 for D (6 bases). CDR1 is SGHDN and CDR2 is FVKESK in the germline V gene. The CDR3 is 14 residues long. The V gene lost 2 bases and the J gene lost 12 bases, with 18 bases spanning the gap. CDR3 amino acids: CASSQRGRTPEQYF. The CDR3 nucleotides read TGTGCCAGCAGCCAAAGGGGGAGAACCCCAGAACAGTATTTT.

The gene calls are TRBV4-3 and TRBJ1-2, with TRBD1 matching 10 bases. Trimming removed 1 base from V and 4 bases from J; junction bases left unmatched: 3. Germline CDR1 and CDR2: LGHNA and YSLEER. The CDR3 has 15 amino acids. The CDR3 DNA sequence: TGCGCCAGCAGCCAAGGGACAGGGGGAGGCTATGGCTACACCTTC. Its translation is CASSQGTGGGYGYTF.

V and J are TRBV27 and TRBJ2-3; possibly TRBD2 for D (6 bases). Germline V gives CDR1 MNHEY, CDR2 SMNVEV (reference sequence). This CDR3 has 15 residues. V lost 6 bases, J lost 0 bases, and 13 bases lay in between. As DNA, the CDR3 is TGTGCCAGCAGAACCTGGGACTCCAGCACAGATACGCAGTATTTT. This codes for CASRTWDSSTDTQYF.

This clone turned up a few times. Other nucleotide sequences in the sample specify the same CDR3. The gene calls are TRBV28 and TRBJ1-6; no clear D gene. CDR1 is MDHEN, CDR2 SYDVKM, per germline. CDR3 size: 15 residues. V shed 2 bases and J shed 4 bases, with 9 bases lying between them. This chain's CDR3 is CASSLGQLYNSPLHF. The CDR3 DNA is TGTGCCAGCAGTTTAGGGCAGCTTTATAATTCACCCCTCCACTTT. Combining the CDR3 with reference TRBV28 and TRBJ1-6 gives the whole variable domain DVKVTQSSRYLVKRTGEKVFLECVQDMDHENMFWYRQDPGLGLRLIYFSYDVKMKEKGDIPEGYSVSREKKERFSLILESASTNQTSMYLCASSLGQLYNSPLHFGNGTRLTVT.